This record covers a single T cell receptor (beta chain). The antigen is undetermined. This sample was included in a study of graft-versus-host responses after intestinal transplantation. Germline CDR1 is SGHAT and CDR2 is FQNNGV. The V end lost 4 bases, the J end lost 3 bases, and 15 bases lay between the germline ends. CDR3 size: 15 residues. The protocol was immunoSEQ multiplex PCR, while the TCRdb copy is restricted to in-frame clones and leaves out a portion. There are about 120,000 clones in the sample; roughly 95% occur only once, and more than 2.5% lies in the top ten. The gene calls are TRBV11-2 and TRBJ1-2, with TRBD1 as a possible D gene (5 bases). The origin of this receptor is a human donor who received an intestinal transplant. Sample: unstimulated CD8+ T cells sorted from spleen or lymph node cells, taken before intestinal transplant. This CDR3 is CASSSGRAWDYGYTF. CDR3 sequence (DNA): TGTGCCAGCAGCTCGGGCAGGGCTTGGGACTATGGCTACACCTTC.